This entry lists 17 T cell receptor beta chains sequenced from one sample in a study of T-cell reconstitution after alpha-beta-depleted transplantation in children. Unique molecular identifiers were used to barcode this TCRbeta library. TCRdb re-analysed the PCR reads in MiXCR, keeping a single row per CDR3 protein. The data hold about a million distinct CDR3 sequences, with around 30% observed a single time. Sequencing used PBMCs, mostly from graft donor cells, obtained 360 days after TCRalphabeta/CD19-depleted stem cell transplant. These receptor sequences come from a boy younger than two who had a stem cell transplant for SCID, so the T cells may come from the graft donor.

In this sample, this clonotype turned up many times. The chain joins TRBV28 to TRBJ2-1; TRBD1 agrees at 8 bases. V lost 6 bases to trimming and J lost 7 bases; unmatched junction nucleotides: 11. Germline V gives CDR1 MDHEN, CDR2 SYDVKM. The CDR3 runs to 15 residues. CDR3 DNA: TGTGCCAGCAGCCCGGACAGGGTTAGGACGAATGAGCAGTTCTTC. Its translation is CASSPDRVRTNEQFF.

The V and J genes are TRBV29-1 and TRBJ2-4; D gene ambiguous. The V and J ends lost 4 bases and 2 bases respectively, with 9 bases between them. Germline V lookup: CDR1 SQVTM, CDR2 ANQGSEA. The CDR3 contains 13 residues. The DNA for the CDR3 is TGCAGCGTTGTGGGGTCTCCCAAAAACATTCAGTACTTC. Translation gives CSVVGSPKNIQYF.

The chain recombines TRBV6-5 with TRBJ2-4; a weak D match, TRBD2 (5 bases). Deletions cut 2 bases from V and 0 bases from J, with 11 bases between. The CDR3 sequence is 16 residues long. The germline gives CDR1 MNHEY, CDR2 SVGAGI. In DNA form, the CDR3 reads TGTGCCAGCAGTTACGAGGGATGGGGAGCCAAAAACATTCAGTACTTC. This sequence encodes CASSYEGWGAKNIQYF.

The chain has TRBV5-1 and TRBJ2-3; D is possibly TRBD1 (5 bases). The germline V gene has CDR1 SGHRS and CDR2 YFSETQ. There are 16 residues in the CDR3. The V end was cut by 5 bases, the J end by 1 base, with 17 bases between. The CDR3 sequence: CASRGRSAQGTDTQYF. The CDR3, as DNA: TGCGCCAGCAGGGGAAGATCGGCACAGGGCACAGATACGCAGTATTTT.

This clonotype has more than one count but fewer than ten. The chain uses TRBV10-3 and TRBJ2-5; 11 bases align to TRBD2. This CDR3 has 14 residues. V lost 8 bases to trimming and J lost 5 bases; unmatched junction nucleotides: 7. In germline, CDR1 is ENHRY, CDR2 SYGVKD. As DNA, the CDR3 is TGTGCCATCTCCCTAGCGGGGGGTGTGGAGACCCAGTACTTC. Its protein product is CAISLAGGVETQYF.

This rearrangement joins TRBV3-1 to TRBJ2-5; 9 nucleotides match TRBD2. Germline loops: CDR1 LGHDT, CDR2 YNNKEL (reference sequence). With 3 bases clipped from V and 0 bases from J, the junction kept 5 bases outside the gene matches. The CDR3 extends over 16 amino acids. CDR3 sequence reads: CASSQFRLADQETQYF. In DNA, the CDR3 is TGTGCCAGCAGCCAGTTTCGACTAGCGGACCAAGAGACCCAGTACTTC.

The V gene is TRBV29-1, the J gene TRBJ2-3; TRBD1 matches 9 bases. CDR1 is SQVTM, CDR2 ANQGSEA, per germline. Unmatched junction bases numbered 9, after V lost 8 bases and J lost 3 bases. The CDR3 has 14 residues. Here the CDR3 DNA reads TGCAGCCCCCGACCGGGACAGGGAACAGATACGCAGTATTTT. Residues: CSPRPGQGTDTQYF.

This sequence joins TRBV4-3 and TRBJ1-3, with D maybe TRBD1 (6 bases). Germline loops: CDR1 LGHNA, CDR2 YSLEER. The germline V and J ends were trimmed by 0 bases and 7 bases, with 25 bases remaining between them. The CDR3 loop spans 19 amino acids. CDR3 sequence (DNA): TGCGCCAGCAGCCAAGACTGGGCATGGGGGCGGAAGTACGGGAACACCATATATTTT. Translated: CASSQDWAWGRKYGNTIYF.

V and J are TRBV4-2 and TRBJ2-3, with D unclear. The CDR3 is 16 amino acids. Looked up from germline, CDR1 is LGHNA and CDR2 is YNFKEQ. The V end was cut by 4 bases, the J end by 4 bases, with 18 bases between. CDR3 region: CASSPEGSTTPDTQYF. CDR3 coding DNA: TGTGCCAGCAGCCCAGAAGGTTCCACCACCCCAGATACGCAGTATTTT.

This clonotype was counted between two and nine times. CDR3 sequence: CSVEERTWYNEQFF. The CDR3 DNA reads as TGCAGCGTTGAAGAGAGGACGTGGTACAATGAGCAGTTCTTC. The chain is built from TRBV29-1 and TRBJ2-1; the D is unclear. Trimming left V 0 bases short and J 4 bases short, with 10 bases between. This CDR3 contains 14 residues. The germline V gene has CDR1 SQVTM and CDR2 ANQGSEA.

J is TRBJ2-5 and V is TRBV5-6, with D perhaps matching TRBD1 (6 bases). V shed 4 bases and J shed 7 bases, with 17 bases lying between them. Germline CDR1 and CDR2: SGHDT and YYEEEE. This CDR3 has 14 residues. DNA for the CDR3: TGTGCCAGCAGCCTACCACAGGGTATGGGGACCCAGTACTTC. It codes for CASSLPQGMGTQYF.

CDR3 DNA sequence: TGTGCCAGCAGTGACTCAGACAGGGAAGATACGCAGTATTTT. Its translation is CASSDSDREDTQYF. The V gene is TRBV2, the J gene TRBJ2-3, with TRBD1 matching 7 bases. V was pared by 3 bases and J by 5 bases, with 5 bases of the junction left unmatched. The length of the CDR3 is 14 residues. CDR1 and CDR2 (germline): SNHLY, FYNNEI.

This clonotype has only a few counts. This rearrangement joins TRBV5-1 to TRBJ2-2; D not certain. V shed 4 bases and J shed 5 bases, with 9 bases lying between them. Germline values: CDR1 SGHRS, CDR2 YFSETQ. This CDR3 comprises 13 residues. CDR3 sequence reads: CASSTEGTGELFF. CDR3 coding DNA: TGCGCCAGCAGCACAGAAGGGACCGGGGAGCTGTTTTTT. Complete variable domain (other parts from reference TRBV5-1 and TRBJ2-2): KAGVTQTPRYLIKTRGQQVTLSCSPISGHRSVSWYQQTPGQGLQFLFEYFSETQRNKGNFPGRFSGRQFSNSRSEMNVSTLELGDSALYLCASSTEGTGELFFGEGSRLTVL.

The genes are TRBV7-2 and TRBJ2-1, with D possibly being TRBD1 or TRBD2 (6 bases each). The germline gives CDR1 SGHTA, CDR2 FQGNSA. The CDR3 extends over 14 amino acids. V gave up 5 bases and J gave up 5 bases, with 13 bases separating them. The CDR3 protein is CASSDRRGDNEQFF. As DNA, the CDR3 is TGTGCCAGCAGCGACAGGAGGGGGGACAATGAGCAGTTCTTC. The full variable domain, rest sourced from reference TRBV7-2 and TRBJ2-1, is GAGVSQSPSNKVTEKGKDVELRCDPISGHTALYWYRQSLGQGLEFLIYFQGNSAPDKSGLPSDRFSAERTGGSVSTLTIQRTQQEDSAVYLCASSDRRGDNEQFFGPGTRLTVL.

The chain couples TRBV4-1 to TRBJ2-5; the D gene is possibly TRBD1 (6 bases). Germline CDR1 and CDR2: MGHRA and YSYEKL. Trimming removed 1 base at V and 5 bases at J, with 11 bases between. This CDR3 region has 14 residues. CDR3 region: CASSQAVQGETQYF. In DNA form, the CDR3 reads TGCGCCAGCAGCCAAGCAGTACAGGGTGAGACCCAGTACTTC.

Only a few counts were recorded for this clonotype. CDR3 in DNA: TGCGCCAGCAGCCAGAGACAGGGGCCCCCCTACGAGCAGTACTTC. This sequence encodes CASSQRQGPPYEQYF. The V call is TRBV4-1, the J call TRBJ2-7; 8 bases are a match to TRBD1. This CDR3 comprises 15 residues. CDR1 is MGHRA, CDR2 YSYEKL, per germline. Trimming at V came to 3 bases and at J to 2 bases, leaving 6 bases not matched to a gene.

CDR3 loop: CSARGHRDRGTNGYTF. The DNA for the CDR3 is TGCAGTGCTAGAGGCCACCGGGACAGGGGGACAAATGGCTACACCTTC. J is TRBJ1-2 and V is TRBV20-1; 11 positions agree with TRBD1. Germline CDR1 is DFQATT and CDR2 is SNEGSKA (reference sequence). This CDR3 is built from 16 residues. After removal of 1 base from V and 6 bases from J, the junction contained 10 bases not matched to a gene.